This TCR beta chain was captured in a study of post-analysis software for immune sequencing data. Study context: Included among the disease courses, which were recorded for the cohort, were relapsing-remitting, secondary progressive and progressive-relapsing multiple sclerosis. Findings of the study overall: Compared against controls, patients with multiple sclerosis displayed significantly lower normalized Chao1 diversity.

TCR beta cDNA libraries had unique molecular identifiers. Around 500,000 cDNA molecules were obtained from 1 to 10 million T cells. TCRdb itself ran the PCR reads through MiXCR, one entry per CDR3 protein. The sample lists fewer than 850,000 distinct CDR3 sequences, 25% to 30% occurring once. The sample holds a few counts of this clonotype. Its cognate antigen is unknown. The junction shows a germline mismatch at one end, possibly a read error. The receptor was isolated from a girl aged 5-17 years with multiple sclerosis. Sequencing input: blood.

The CDR3 sequence is CVSGARPTETQYF. DNA for the CDR3: TGTGTCAGCGGTGCGCGGCCGACGGAGACCCAGTACTTC. V is TRBV7-2 and J is TRBJ2-5; tentative D call: TRBD2 (5 bases). From germline, CDR1 is SGHTA and CDR2 FQGNSA. The CDR3 is 13 residues long. The whole variable domain, remainder taken from reference TRBV7-2 and TRBJ2-5, is GAGVSQSPSNKVTEKGKDVELRCDPISGHTALYWYRQSLGQGLEFLIYFQGNSAPDKSGLPSDRFSAERTGGSVSTLTIQRTQQEDSAVYLCVSGARPTETQYFGPGTRLLVL.